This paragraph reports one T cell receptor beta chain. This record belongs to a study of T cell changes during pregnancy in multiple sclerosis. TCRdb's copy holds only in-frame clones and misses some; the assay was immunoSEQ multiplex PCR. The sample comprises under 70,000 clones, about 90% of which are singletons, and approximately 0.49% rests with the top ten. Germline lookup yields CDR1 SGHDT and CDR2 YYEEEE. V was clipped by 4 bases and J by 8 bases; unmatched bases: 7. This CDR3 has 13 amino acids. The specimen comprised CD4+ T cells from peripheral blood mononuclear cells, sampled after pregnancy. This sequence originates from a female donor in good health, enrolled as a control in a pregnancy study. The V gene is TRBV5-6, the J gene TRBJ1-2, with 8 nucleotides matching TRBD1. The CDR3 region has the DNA TGTGCCAGCAGCAGAGGACAGGGAGGGGGCTACACCTTC. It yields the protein CASSRGQGGGYTF.